Each of the 21 T cell receptor beta chains below was sequenced from the same sample in a study of blood T cell repertoires in COVID-19. Clones were sequenced by immunoSEQ multiplex PCR, and TCRdb holds only the in-frame ones, with some missing. The table shows fewer than 350,000 clones, with around 85% occurring only once. Specimen: peripheral blood. The receptors originated from a woman aged 25 to 39 who had recovered from COVID-19.

The gene calls are TRBV9 and TRBJ1-2, with 10 bases lining up with TRBD1. The V and J ends lost 3 bases and 2 bases, in that order; junction bases with no gene match: 4. The germline V gene has CDR1 SGDLS and CDR2 YYNGEE. The CDR3 spans 15 residues. The CDR3 sequence: CASSAPGQGNYGYTF. CDR3 coding DNA: TGTGCCAGCAGCGCTCCGGGACAGGGGAACTATGGCTACACCTTC.

Here the CDR3 reads CASSPRENIGDEQFF. The CDR3 DNA follows: TGTGCCAGCAGTCCACGGGAAAACATAGGCGATGAGCAGTTCTTC. This chain uses TRBV28 with TRBJ2-1, with D perhaps TRBD2 (5 bases). V was shortened by 5 bases and J by 8 bases, with 19 bases between the two germline ends. This CDR3 comprises 15 residues. Germline V gene sequence: CDR1 MDHEN, CDR2 SYDVKM.

Only a few counts were recorded for this clone. The genes are TRBV18 and TRBJ2-7; D may be TRBD2 (6 bases). With 3 bases removed from V and 5 bases from J, the gap between germline ends came to 17 bases. This CDR3 region has 15 residues. The germline CDR1 and CDR2 sequences are KGHSH and LQKENI. CDR3 in amino acids: CASSPPGRFRDEQYF. The CDR3 nucleotides read TGTGCCAGCTCACCCCCAGGGAGGTTTCGCGACGAGCAGTACTTC. The whole variable domain, remainder taken from reference TRBV18 and TRBJ2-7, is NAGVMQNPRHLVRRRGQEARLRCSPMKGHSHVYWYRQLPEEGLKFMVYLQKENIIDESGMPKERFSAEFPKEGPSILRIQQVVRGDSAAYFCASSPPGRFRDEQYFGPGTRLTVT.

The chain employs TRBV7-2 and TRBJ2-7; 8 bases map to TRBD1. J lost 2 bases, V lost 0 bases, and 3 bases had no gene match. The CDR3 loop spans 15 amino acids. Germline assignment: CDR1 SGHTA and CDR2 FQGNSA. In DNA form, the CDR3 reads TGTGCCAGCAGCTTAGCCGGACAGGGTACCTACGAGCAGTACTTC. Translation gives CASSLAGQGTYEQYF.

The gene calls are TRBV13 and TRBJ2-3; 8 bases map to TRBD2. CDR3 length: 14 residues. V lost 2 bases to trimming and J lost 5 bases; unmatched junction nucleotides: 3. Per the germline V gene, CDR1 is PRHDT and CDR2 is FYEKMQ (reference sequence). CDR3 loop: CASSLRAGGDTQYF. CDR3 nucleotides: TGTGCCAGCAGCTTAAGGGCGGGGGGAGATACGCAGTATTTT.

J is TRBJ2-3 and V is TRBV28, with 11 bases that match TRBD2. CDR1 MDHEN and CDR2 SYDVKM come from the germline V gene. The V and J ends lost 7 bases and 1 base, in that order; junction bases with no gene match: 7. CDR3 length equals 16 residues. CDR3 sequence: CASTSPTSGGTDTQYF. The DNA for the CDR3 is TGTGCCAGCACCTCACCGACTAGCGGGGGCACAGATACGCAGTATTTT.

This clone was recorded once. This chain's CDR3 is CASSQMRGAEAFF. CDR3 nucleotide sequence: TGCGCCAGCAGCCAAATGCGGGGCGCCGAAGCTTTCTTT. V gene TRBV4-1 combines with J gene TRBJ1-1; D is possibly TRBD1 (5 bases). The CDR3 covers 13 residues. Germline loops: CDR1 MGHRA, CDR2 YSYEKL. With 2 bases removed from V and 8 bases from J, the gap between germline ends came to 12 bases.

V is TRBV10-3 and J is TRBJ1-2; 11 nucleotides match TRBD1. The V gene end was trimmed by 4 bases and the J gene end by 6 bases; junction bases not matched to a gene: 1. The CDR3 sequence is 13 residues long. From germline, CDR1 is ENHRY and CDR2 SYGVKD. The CDR3 DNA sequence: TGTGCCATCAGTGTGGGACAGGGGGATGGCTACACCTTC. Its translation is CAISVGQGDGYTF.

This clone was seen once. The chain is built from TRBV5-4 and TRBJ1-6; 9 nucleotides align to TRBD1. The germline gives CDR1 SGHNT, CDR2 YYREEE (reference sequence). Trimming cost V 3 bases and J 9 bases; bases outside gene matches: 7. CDR3 size: 15 residues. For the CDR3, the DNA is TGTGCCAGCAGCTGGGACAGGGCAGTTCGTTCACCCCTCCACTTT. It specifies CASSWDRAVRSPLHF.

The V and J genes are TRBV4-2 and TRBJ1-5, with 7 bases matching TRBD1. This CDR3 contains 15 residues. V shed 0 bases, J shed 5 bases, and the junction held 4 bases outside the gene matches. The germline CDR1 and CDR2 sequences are LGHNA and YNFKEQ. CDR3 residues: CASSQERGGYQPQHF. CDR3 DNA: TGTGCCAGCAGCCAAGAGCGAGGGGGCTATCAGCCCCAGCATTTT.

The chain has TRBV6-5 and TRBJ1-2; maybe TRBD1 (5 bases). Trimming took 6 bases from V and 1 from J, leaving 9 bases between them. The CDR3 length is 13 residues. Per germline, CDR1 MNHEY and CDR2 SVGAGI. CDR3 loop: CASRGALNYGYTF. The CDR3 nucleotides read TGTGCCAGCAGAGGGGCGCTTAACTATGGCTACACCTTC.

The chain uses TRBV4-2 and TRBJ2-3, with 11 bases that match TRBD2. With V trimmed by 3 bases and J by 2 bases, 7 bases remained unmatched. The CDR3 totals 17 residues. Per germline, CDR1 LGHNA and CDR2 YNFKEQ. The CDR3 region is CASSHRLAGGSTDTQYF. In DNA, the CDR3 is TGTGCCAGCAGCCACCGCCTAGCGGGGGGATCCACAGATACGCAGTATTTT.

This chain joins TRBV10-3 and TRBJ2-2, with 9 bases lining up with TRBD1. CDR3 size: 18 residues. CDR1 is ENHRY, CDR2 SYGVKD, per germline. J gave up 2 bases and V 6 bases, and 13 bases lay outside the gene matches. The CDR3, as DNA: TGTGCCATCAGGCCCGGGACAGGGACCTACCAAAACACCGGGGAGCTGTTTTTT. This encodes CAIRPGTGTYQNTGELFF.

The chain combines TRBV6-1 with TRBJ2-1; 7 bases are shared with TRBD1. Germline V gene sequence: CDR1 MNHNS, CDR2 SASEGT. Trimming at V came to 3 bases and at J to 2 bases, leaving 4 bases not matched to a gene. The CDR3 extends over 15 amino acids. The DNA for the CDR3 is TGTGCCAGCAGTGATTTTCAGGGGGCCTACAATGAGCAGTTCTTC. Its protein is CASSDFQGAYNEQFF.

The chain is built from TRBV11-2 and TRBJ2-7; the D gene is possibly TRBD1 (5 bases). The CDR3 spans 15 residues. V was shortened by 4 bases and J by 1 base, with 14 bases between the two germline ends. In germline, CDR1 is SGHAT, CDR2 FQNNGV. CDR3: CASSSIQGRSYEQYF. CDR3 nucleotide sequence: TGTGCCAGCAGCTCAATCCAGGGTAGGTCCTACGAGCAGTACTTC.

The gene calls are TRBV28 and TRBJ2-1; a possible D gene is TRBD1 (8 bases). Trimming removed 2 bases at V and 10 bases at J, with 18 bases between. The CDR3 length is 15 residues. CDR1 is MDHEN, CDR2 SYDVKM, per germline. This CDR3 is CASSLTGGRGQEQFF. In nucleotides, the CDR3 is TGTGCCAGCAGTTTAACAGGGGGGAGGGGGCAAGAGCAGTTCTTC.

J is TRBJ1-2 and V is TRBV2, with 8 positions matching TRBD1. Losses at the gene ends were 4 bases for V and 8 bases for J; bases not matched to a gene: 12. CDR1 is SNHLY and CDR2 is FYNNEI in the germline V gene. The CDR3 spans 15 residues. CDR3 DNA: TGTGCCAGCAGTGGTCCCCCCGCAGGGGGCGAGGGCTACACCTTC. The encoded protein is CASSGPPAGGEGYTF.

The rearrangement links TRBV10-1 to TRBJ2-7; no firm D call. Trimming pared 2 bases from V and 2 bases from J, leaving 13 bases between. CDR1 and CDR2 (germline): WNHNN, SYGVQD (reference sequence). The CDR3 totals 15 residues. The CDR3 spells CASSEEVTAAYEQYF. CDR3 nucleotide sequence: TGCGCCAGCAGTGAGGAGGTAACGGCGGCCTACGAGCAGTACTTC.

Comments on this clone: A much more abundant neighbour one base away suggests this may be a read error. Other nucleotide sequences in the sample specify the same CDR3. The chain employs TRBV5-6 and TRBJ1-1, with D perhaps matching TRBD1 (5 bases). Germline V lookup: CDR1 SGHDT, CDR2 YYEEEE. The CDR3 is made up of 13 amino acids. The germline V and J ends were trimmed by 1 base and 4 bases, with 8 bases remaining between them. The CDR3 DNA reads as TGTGCCAGCAGCTTGTGGGGGGGCACTGAAGCTTTCTTT. This sequence encodes CASSLWGGTEAFF.

V gene TRBV5-1 combines with J gene TRBJ1-2; 9 positions agree with TRBD1. CDR1 and CDR2 from the germline V gene are SGHRS and YFSETQ. This CDR3 region has 14 residues. Trimming at V came to 0 bases and at J to 3 bases, leaving 0 bases not matched to a gene. The CDR3 loop is CASSLGTGDYGYTF. CDR3 DNA sequence: TGCGCCAGCAGCTTGGGGACAGGGGACTATGGCTACACCTTC.

The chain combines TRBV5-6 with TRBJ2-3; 11 positions match TRBD2. Germline V gene lookup returns CDR1 SGHDT and CDR2 YYEEEE. The CDR3 is 17 residues long. V dropped 0 bases and J dropped 4; count of bases not matched to a gene: 7. The CDR3 nucleotides are TGTGCCAGCAGCTTGGGATCCTTAGCGGGGGGGCCAGATACGCAGTATTTT. Translated: CASSLGSLAGGPDTQYF.